This T cell receptor beta chain stems from a study of T cell changes during pregnancy in multiple sclerosis. Generated by immunoSEQ multiplex PCR, the TCRdb table keeps only in-frame clones and is missing some. The data show 90,000 to 100,000 clones, roughly nine tenths seen once. There are 13 residues in the CDR3. Germline V gene data show CDR1 as SEHNR and CDR2 as FQNEAQ (reference sequence). Losses at the gene ends were 5 bases for V and 2 bases for J; bases not matched to a gene: 2. This specimen was peripheral blood, taken in the first trimester of pregnancy. The TCR originated in a female donor with multiple sclerosis, enrolled in a pregnancy study. This chain connects TRBV7-9 to TRBJ2-7, with 8 bases fitting TRBD2. The chain's CDR3 is CASSPGGAYEQYF. Written as DNA, the CDR3 is TGTGCCAGCAGCCCCGGGGGGGCCTACGAGCAGTACTTC.